The source of this T cell receptor (beta chain) is a study of identical twins. Notes on the study in general: Cord blood's abundant beta clonotypes had fewer insertions, unlike memory repertoires.

Each cDNA held unique molecular identifiers, and template switching gave it a universal primer site. Using its own MiXCR run on the 5' RACE reads, TCRdb lists one record per CDR3 protein. The sample lists approximately 590,000 distinct CDR3 sequences; 9.6% were seen once. This clonotype was counted at least ten times. Its antigen is undetermined. Germline CDR1 reads SGHVS; CDR2 reads FQNEAQ. The CDR3 covers 12 residues. The ends were cut back, 5 bases at V and 4 bases at J, with 8 bases in the middle. The data also belong to a second study, concerning yellow fever vaccine responses in identical twins.

Sequencing input: PBMCs. This TCR was recovered from a woman aged 18-29 years in good health. This sequence joins TRBV7-8 and TRBJ1-1; no clear D gene. The CDR3 spells CASSPSGTEAFF. Written as DNA, the CDR3 is TGTGCCAGCAGCCCTTCGGGCACTGAAGCTTTCTTT.